Below are 8 T cell receptor beta chains sequenced from a single sample in a study of blood T cells in healthy people across ages. For the second PCR, which ran for roughly 7 to 11 cycles, a sample-barcoded 5' primer and a J-beta primer mix were used. TCRdb re-analysed the 5' RACE reads in MiXCR, keeping a single row per CDR3 protein. The table includes around 650,000 distinct CDR3 sequences, about 32% detected once. Specimen: blood. Every receptor here comes from an elderly woman in good health.

This clonotype showed up just a few times. In DNA, the CDR3 is TGCAGTGCTAGAGAGGGCAGGGGAGTTATAGGTTCACCCCTCCACTTT. Translating gives CSAREGRGVIGSPLHF. The chain couples TRBV20-1 to TRBJ1-6, with a tentative D call TRBD1 (6 bases). Germline CDR1 is DFQATT and CDR2 is SNEGSKA (reference sequence). V was pared by 0 bases and J by 9 bases, with 18 bases between. The length of the CDR3 is 16 residues.

The chain employs TRBV7-2 and TRBJ2-7, with D perhaps matching TRBD2 (6 bases). V was pared by 4 bases and J by 6 bases, with 19 bases between. Germline CDR1 and CDR2: SGHTA and FQGNSA. The CDR3 is made up of 15 amino acids. CDR3: CASSSADWTRGEQYF. CDR3 sequence (DNA): TGTGCCAGCAGCTCAGCCGACTGGACGCGGGGCGAGCAGTACTTC.

There are a few counts of this clonotype. This sequence may be a read error, since a much larger clone differs from it by one base. The J gene is TRBJ2-4, the V gene TRBV28, with D possibly being TRBD2 (5 bases). The J call may not be correct, given that the DNA end is closer to TRBJ2-7. The germline V gene has CDR1 MDHEN and CDR2 SYDVKM. This CDR3 comprises 12 residues. The CDR3 DNA is TGTGCCAGCAGACGAGAGGGCCACGAGCAGTACTTC. This sequence encodes CASRREGHEQYF.

The gene calls are TRBV6-6 and TRBJ2-5, with 14 bases lining up with TRBD2. This CDR3 contains 16 residues. Germline lookup yields CDR1 MNHNY and CDR2 SVGAGI (reference sequence). With V trimmed by 6 bases and J by 5 bases, 8 bases remained unmatched. The CDR3 is CASSLSGLAGAETQYF. CDR3 sequence (DNA): TGTGCCAGCAGCTTATCGGGACTAGCGGGAGCGGAGACCCAGTACTTC.

As regards this clonotype: This could be a read error, since a much larger clone is one nucleotide away. The chain links TRBV6-1 to TRBJ1-5; D gene unclear. There are 13 residues in the CDR3. With 7 bases removed from V and 0 bases from J, the gap between germline ends came to 7 bases. In germline, CDR1 is MNHNS, CDR2 SASEGT. CDR3 sequence (DNA): TGTGCCAGCACTGTAAATAGCAATCAGCCCCAGCATTTT. Translated, it gives CASTVNSNQPQHF.

This sequence joins TRBV20-1 and TRBJ1-1; possibly TRBD1 for D (6 bases). The length of the CDR3 is 13 residues. The germline V gene has CDR1 DFQATT and CDR2 SNEGSKA (reference sequence). Trimming left V 5 bases short and J 7 bases short, with 17 bases between. The CDR3 DNA sequence: TGCAGTGCTCTCACCTTGCAGGGGCGTGAAGCTTTCTTT. It is translated as CSALTLQGREAFF.

V usage is TRBV7-2 and J usage is TRBJ2-3, with TRBD2 matching 10 bases. Germline CDR1 and CDR2: SGHTA and FQGNSA. The CDR3 is made up of 16 amino acids. V trimming: 5 bases; J trimming: 3 bases; junction bases outside the gene matches: 8. The CDR3, as DNA: TGTGCCAGCAGCAGGACTAGCGGCCAAAGAACAGATACGCAGTATTTT. It encodes CASSRTSGQRTDTQYF. Together with reference TRBV7-2 and TRBJ2-3, the CDR3 gives the full variable domain: GAGVSQSPSNKVTEKGKDVELRCDPISGHTALYWYRQSLGQGLEFLIYFQGNSAPDKSGLPSDRFSAERTGGSVSTLTIQRTQQEDSAVYLCASSRTSGQRTDTQYFGPGTRLTVL.

The chain employs TRBV5-5 and TRBJ2-3; D not resolved. The CDR3 length is 12 residues. CDR1 is SGHKS and CDR2 is YYEKEE in the germline V gene (reference sequence). V shed 3 bases and J shed 8 bases, with 10 bases lying between them. The CDR3 loop reads CASSWGLITQYF. The DNA for the CDR3 is TGTGCCAGCAGCTGGGGATTGATTACGCAGTATTTT.